This entry describes one TCR beta chain. Its antigen is currently unknown. The junction had 15 bases not matched to a gene; V was cut back by 5 bases and J by 4 bases. The CDR3 is 17 residues long. Germline CDR1 and CDR2: SGHNT and YYREEE (reference sequence). This record comes from a study of graft-versus-host responses after intestinal transplantation. Study summary: Multivisceral, liver-intestinal, or isolated intestinal grafts went to recipients. Tacrolimus and steroids were given for two to three years to all recipients after anti-thymocyte globulin induction. General study points: Early after transplant, HvG clones declined as circulating GvH clones peaked. Recipient marrow held GvH clones, some first seen in ileum or blood.

Measured with immunoSEQ multiplex PCR; TCRdb has only the in-frame clones, and not every one. Here the sample spans some 90,000 clones, approximately 92% being singletons. This chain joins TRBV5-4 and TRBJ1-1; TRBD1 aligns across 9 bases. The sample in question was unstimulated CD8+ T cells sorted from spleen or lymph node cells, obtained before intestinal transplant. The clonotype comes from a human donor who received an intestinal transplant. CDR3 nucleotide sequence: TGTGCCAGCAGGCCGGGGCCCGGACAGGGGATGGGCACTGAAGCTTTCTTT. Translation gives CASRPGPGQGMGTEAFF.